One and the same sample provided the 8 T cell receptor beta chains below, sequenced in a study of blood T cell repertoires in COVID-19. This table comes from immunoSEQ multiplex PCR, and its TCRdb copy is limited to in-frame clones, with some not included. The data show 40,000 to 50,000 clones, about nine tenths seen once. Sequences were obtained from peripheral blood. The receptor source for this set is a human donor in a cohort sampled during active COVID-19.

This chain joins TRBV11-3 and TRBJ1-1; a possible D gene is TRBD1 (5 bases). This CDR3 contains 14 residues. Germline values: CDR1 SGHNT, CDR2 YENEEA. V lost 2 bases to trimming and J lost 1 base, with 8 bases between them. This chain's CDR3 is CASSLSGPNTEAFF. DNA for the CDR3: TGTGCCAGCAGCTTATCAGGGCCGAACACTGAAGCTTTCTTT.

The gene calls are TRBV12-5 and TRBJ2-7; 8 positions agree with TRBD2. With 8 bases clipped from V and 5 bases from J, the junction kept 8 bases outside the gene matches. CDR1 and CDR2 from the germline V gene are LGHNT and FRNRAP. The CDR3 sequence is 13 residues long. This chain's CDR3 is CASKEREMDEQYF. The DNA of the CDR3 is TGTGCTAGTAAAGAGCGGGAGATGGACGAGCAGTACTTC.

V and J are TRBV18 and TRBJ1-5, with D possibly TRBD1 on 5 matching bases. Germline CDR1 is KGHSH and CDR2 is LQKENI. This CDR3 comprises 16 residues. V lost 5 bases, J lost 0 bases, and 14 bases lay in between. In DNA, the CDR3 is TGTGCCAGCTCAAGGGACCGGGGGATTAGCAATCAGCCCCAGCATTTT. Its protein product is CASSRDRGISNQPQHF.

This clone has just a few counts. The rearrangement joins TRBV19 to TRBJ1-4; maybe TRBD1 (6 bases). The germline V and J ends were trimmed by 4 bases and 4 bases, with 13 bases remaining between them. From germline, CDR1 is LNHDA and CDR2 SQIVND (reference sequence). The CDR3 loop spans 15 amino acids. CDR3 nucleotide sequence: TGTGCCAGTAGTAGCCCGAGGGGGAATAATGAAAAACTGTTTTTT. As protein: CASSSPRGNNEKLFF. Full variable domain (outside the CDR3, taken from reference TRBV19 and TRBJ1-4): DGGITQSPKYLFRKEGQNVTLSCEQNLNHDAMYWYRQDPGQGLRLIYYSQIVNDFQKGDIAEGYSVSREKKESFPLTVTSAQKNPTAFYLCASSSPRGNNEKLFFGSGTQLSVL.

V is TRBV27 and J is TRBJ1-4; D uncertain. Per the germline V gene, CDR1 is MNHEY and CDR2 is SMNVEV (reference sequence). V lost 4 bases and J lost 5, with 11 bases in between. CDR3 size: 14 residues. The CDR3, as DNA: TGTGCCAGCAGTTCTAGCCAGAGAAATGAAAAACTGTTTTTT. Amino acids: CASSSSQRNEKLFF.

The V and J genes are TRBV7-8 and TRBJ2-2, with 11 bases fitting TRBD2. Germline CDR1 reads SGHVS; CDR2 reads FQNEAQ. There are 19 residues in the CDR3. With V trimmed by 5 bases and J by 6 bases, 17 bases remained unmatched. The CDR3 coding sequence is TGTGCCAGCAGCCCCCTGGAGCTAGCGGGGGGTTGGAGGGCCGGGGAGCTGTTTTTT. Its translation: CASSPLELAGGWRAGELFF.

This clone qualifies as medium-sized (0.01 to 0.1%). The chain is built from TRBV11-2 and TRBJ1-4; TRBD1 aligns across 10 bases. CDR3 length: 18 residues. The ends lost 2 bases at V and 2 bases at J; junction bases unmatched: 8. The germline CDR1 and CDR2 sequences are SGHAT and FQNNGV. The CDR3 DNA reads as TGTGCCAGCAGCTTAAGTGGGACAGGGGAGGTCACTAATGAAAAACTGTTTTTT. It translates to CASSLSGTGEVTNEKLFF.

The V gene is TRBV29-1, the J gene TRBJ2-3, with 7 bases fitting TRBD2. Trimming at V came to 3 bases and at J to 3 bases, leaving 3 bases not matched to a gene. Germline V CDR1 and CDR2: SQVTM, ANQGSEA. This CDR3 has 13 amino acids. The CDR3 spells CSVDEGGTDTQYF. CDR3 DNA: TGCAGCGTTGACGAGGGAGGGACAGATACGCAGTATTTT.